This T cell receptor beta chain was documented in a study of PD-L1 blockade in urothelial cancer. Study summary: Between 0 and 3 chemotherapy regimens preceded treatment for each patient. Typically, measured as a median, blood samples had more than 110,000 T cells.

CDR1 is SGHRS, CDR2 YFSETQ, per germline. Deletions cut 2 bases from V and 0 bases from J, with 12 bases between. The CDR3 is 15 residues long. Time point indicated: peripheral blood 6 weeks after treatment start. Patients presented with locally advanced or metastatic urothelial carcinoma. What went into each PCR as a spike was synthetic TCR analog templates. Only in-frame clones appear in the TCRdb table, and some are missing; sequencing was by immunoSEQ multiplex PCR. The data contain about 120,000 clones, roughly 89% of them seen just once; the ten biggest clones take up around 1.7%. The genes are TRBV5-1 and TRBJ2-7, with D possibly being TRBD1 (6 bases). This TCR derives from a man aged 55 to 70 with urothelial cancer. Source: PBMCs, taken around atezolizumab (anti-PD-L1) treatment. For the CDR3, the DNA is TGCGCCAGCAGCTTTACAGGGCTAAGCTCCTACGAGCAGTACTTC. Protein sequence: CASSFTGLSSYEQYF. Based on the CDR3 plus reference TRBV5-1 and TRBJ2-7, the full variable domain is KAGVTQTPRYLIKTRGQQVTLSCSPISGHRSVSWYQQTPGQGLQFLFEYFSETQRNKGNFPGRFSGRQFSNSRSEMNVSTLELGDSALYLCASSFTGLSSYEQYFGPGTRLTVT.